The clone carrying this T cell receptor (beta chain) was recorded many times. Germline V gene lookup returns CDR1 SGDLS and CDR2 YYNGEE. Trimming took 0 bases from V and 2 from J, leaving 10 bases between them. The CDR3 consists of 15 residues. The source of the sample is a study of identical twins. Template switching added a universal primer site, and cDNA bore unique molecular identifiers. TCRdb re-called the 5' RACE reads with MiXCR, one entry per CDR3 protein. Among hundreds of thousands of distinct CDR3 sequences listed, under 9% were seen once. A further study also used this sample, focusing on yellow fever vaccine responses in identical twins. From that report: Each twin's T cell response to the vaccine was reported to look partly convergent and partly personalized.

The TCR was taken from a woman aged 18-29 years in good health. This chain links TRBV9 with TRBJ2-3, with TRBD2 as a possible D gene (5 bases). The sample comprised PBMCs. In DNA form, the CDR3 reads TGTGCCAGCAGCGTAGCCAGCGGATTCACAGATACGCAGTATTTT. Translated: CASSVASGFTDTQYF.